This TCR beta chain is drawn from a study of control samples from healthy donors and cancer patients (dated by TCRdb to the early 2020s). The CDR3 goes from the cysteine to the phenylalanine over 11 residues. Kept here is only the CDR3 DNA, which spans 33 bases and is read in frame from base 1. As encoded in the germline V gene, CDR1 is SGHNT while CDR2 is YENEEA. V sheds 7 bases and J sheds 5 bases, leaving 8 bases between their ends. The library was built by means of the immunoSEQ multiplex PCR assay. Sourced from immuneACCESS, this table was stored by TCRdb with only in-frame sequences that have V and J called. A share of the clones is absent; for the studies checked, an unresolved V gene accounts for under half, and the remainder has no known explanation. This sample holds tens of thousands of clones; 75% to 85% were observed only once. About 5% of the sample is held by the ten biggest clonotypes.

A note on this clone: This receptor's antigen is unknown. No quality values exist for individual bases; no much larger clone is one base distant.

Sequenced input: blood. The TCR sequence derives from a man aged 35 to 55 in good health. Recombination linked TRBV11-3 to TRBJ1-1; the D gene is not confidently resolved. The DNA sequence is as follows: TGTGCCAGCATCGGAGGAACTGAAGCTTTCTTT. The translation is CASIGGTEAFF. The variable domain in full, with residues beyond the CDR3 obtained from the reference TRBV11-3 and TRBJ1-1 genes, is EAGVVQSPRYKIIEKKQPVAFWCNPISGHNTLYWYLQNLGQGPELLIRYENEEAVDDSQLPKDRFSAERLKGVDSTLKIQPAELGDSAVYLCASIGGTEAFFGQGTRLTVV.